A single sample gave rise to the 21 T cell receptor beta chains below, sequenced in a study of cytomegalovirus exposure and HLA in healthy donors. Vbeta (60) and Jbeta (13) primers were used in the PCR. Data came from immunoSEQ multiplex PCR; TCRdb stores just in-frame clones and leaves some out. Recorded for this sample: tens of thousands of clones. The sequenced material came from PBMCs. Source of these receptors: a man between 35 and 55 years old in good health and CMV-seronegative.

The chain is built from TRBV29-1 and TRBJ1-2; D might be TRBD1 (5 bases). The germline V gene encodes CDR1 SQVTM and CDR2 ANQGSEA. The CDR3 has 13 residues. V was trimmed by 3 bases and J by 4 bases, leaving 12 bases between them. The CDR3 bases are TGCAGCGTTGATACCGACAGTAGCTATGGCTACACCTTC. Protein product: CSVDTDSSYGYTF.

The V gene is TRBV5-6, the J gene TRBJ2-5; no clear D gene. The germline CDR1 and CDR2 sequences are SGHDT and YYEEEE. The CDR3 is 12 amino acids. Trimming stripped 1 base from V and 3 bases from J, with 4 bases between. The chain's CDR3 is CASSLTKETQYF. The DNA of the CDR3 is TGTGCCAGCAGCTTGACAAAAGAGACCCAGTACTTC.

The rearrangement joins TRBV19 to TRBJ1-4, with D perhaps matching TRBD1 (6 bases). CDR1 is LNHDA, CDR2 SQIVND, per germline (reference sequence). The CDR3 is made up of 14 amino acids. With 4 bases removed from V and 7 bases from J, the gap between germline ends came to 13 bases. CDR3 region: CASSTTGVGEKLFF. Here the CDR3 DNA reads TGTGCCAGTAGTACGACAGGAGTCGGTGAAAAACTGTTTTTT.

J is TRBJ1-6 and V is TRBV7-2; 7 bases are shared with TRBD1. The germline V gene has CDR1 SGHTA and CDR2 FQGNSA. Trimming removed 3 bases from V and 4 bases from J; junction bases left unmatched: 9. The CDR3 sequence is 17 residues long. CDR3 sequence reads: CASSLEGASGYNSPLHF. In DNA, the CDR3 is TGTGCCAGCAGCTTGGAGGGGGCGTCGGGATATAATTCACCCCTCCACTTT.

The V call is TRBV6-5, the J call TRBJ2-1; 8 bases line up with TRBD1. Germline lookup yields CDR1 MNHEY and CDR2 SVGAGI. V lost 1 base, J lost 6 bases, and 2 bases stayed unmatched. CDR3 length: 14 amino acids. CDR3 DNA sequence: TGTGCCAGCAGTTACTTTACAGGGGGCAATGAGCAGTTCTTC. Translated, it gives CASSYFTGGNEQFF.

V is TRBV6-6 and J is TRBJ2-3; D is unclear. The V end lost 4 bases, the J end lost 8 bases, and 10 bases lay between the germline ends. From germline, CDR1 is MNHNY and CDR2 SVGAGI (reference sequence). The CDR3 has 12 amino acids. CDR3 DNA sequence: TGTGCCAGCAGTTTCGGAGAAGGTACGCAGTATTTT. This translates into CASSFGEGTQYF.

V gene TRBV28 combines with J gene TRBJ1-1, with TRBD1 matching 10 bases. Germline CDR1 is MDHEN and CDR2 is SYDVKM. V was clipped by 4 bases and J by 5 bases; unmatched bases: 10. This CDR3 comprises 16 residues. The CDR3 loop reads CASSSPGTGASTEAFF. CDR3 nucleotides: TGTGCCAGCAGTTCCCCCGGGACAGGGGCTAGTACTGAAGCTTTCTTT.

The rearrangement links TRBV7-8 to TRBJ2-7; TRBD1 aligns across 7 bases. After removal of 0 bases from V and 2 bases from J, the junction contained 13 bases not matched to a gene. The germline CDR1 and CDR2 sequences are SGHVS and FQNEAQ. This CDR3 has 18 residues. The CDR3 bases are TGTGCCAGCAGCTTAGCATCGGGGATGCCAGGGGGTACCTACGAGCAGTACTTC. Amino acid sequence: CASSLASGMPGGTYEQYF. The full variable domain, rest sourced from reference TRBV7-8 and TRBJ2-7, is GAGVSQSPRYKVAKRGQDVALRCDPISGHVSLFWYQQALGQGPEFLTYFQNEAQLDKSGLPSDRFFAERPEGSVSTLKIQRTQQEDSAVYLCASSLASGMPGGTYEQYFGPGTRLTVT.

The chain joins TRBV15 to TRBJ2-5, with D possibly TRBD1 on 5 matching bases. V gave up 3 bases and J gave up 2 bases, with 7 bases separating them. The CDR3 runs to 13 residues. Germline-derived CDR1 and CDR2 are LNHNV and YYDKDF (reference sequence). The CDR3 is CATSRDKQETQYF. The CDR3 coding sequence is TGTGCCACCAGCAGGGACAAACAAGAGACCCAGTACTTC.

A remark on this clone: Mismatch with germline at one junction end may stem from a read error. V gene TRBV28 combines with J gene TRBJ2-3; TRBD2 aligns across 7 bases. Germline V lookup: CDR1 MDHEN, CDR2 SYDVKM. The CDR3 consists of 16 residues. The CDR3 here is CASNLPPPYSGDTQYF. DNA for the CDR3: TGTGCCAGCAATTTACCCCCCCCCTATAGCGGGGATACGCAGTATTTT.

The chain recombines TRBV10-3 with TRBJ2-1; possible D gene TRBD2, 7 bases. Germline lookup yields CDR1 ENHRY and CDR2 SYGVKD. This CDR3 contains 16 residues. Trimming pared 0 bases from V and 4 bases from J, leaving 13 bases between. The CDR3 reads CAISESRGGRYNEQFF. The CDR3 nucleotides read TGTGCCATCAGTGAGTCTAGGGGGGGCCGTTACAATGAGCAGTTCTTC.

The J gene is TRBJ2-3, the V gene TRBV30, with a weak D call TRBD2 (5 bases). Germline CDR1 GTSNPN, CDR2 SVGIG (reference sequence). The CDR3 has 13 amino acids. The V end lost 2 bases, the J end lost 0 bases, and 6 bases lay between the germline ends. The CDR3 region is CAWSRGSTDTQYF. CDR3 DNA: TGTGCCTGGAGTCGGGGAAGCACAGATACGCAGTATTTT.

The V call is TRBV5-1, the J call TRBJ2-3, with 8 bases lining up with TRBD2. The CDR3 is 17 amino acids. The germline V gene encodes CDR1 SGHRS and CDR2 YFSETQ. V shed 0 bases and J 5 bases; nucleotides not matched to a gene: 11. The CDR3 here is CASSLEGAGAQGDTQYF. The CDR3 coding sequence is TGCGCCAGCAGCTTGGAAGGAGCGGGGGCCCAGGGAGATACGCAGTATTTT.

As DNA, the CDR3 is TGTGCCAGCCGGGGGGCACTTGGTACAGATACGCAGTATTTT. Translating it yields CASRGALGTDTQYF. This rearrangement joins TRBV7-9 to TRBJ2-3, with D possibly TRBD2 on 7 matching bases. CDR1 is SEHNR, CDR2 FQNEAQ, per germline (reference sequence). V lost 8 bases and J lost 3, with 15 bases in between. The CDR3 contains 14 residues.

The gene calls are TRBV6-1 and TRBJ2-3; TRBD2 is a possible D gene (5 bases). The ends were cut back, 9 bases at V and 2 bases at J, with 12 bases in the middle. From germline, CDR1 is MNHNS and CDR2 SASEGT. This CDR3 has 13 amino acids. CDR3 residues: CASGGGYTDTQYF. CDR3 coding DNA: TGTGCCAGTGGCGGCGGGTACACAGATACGCAGTATTTT.

As regards this clone: At one boundary the junction diverges from the germline segment, which might be a read error. The V and J genes are TRBV7-9 and TRBJ2-7, with 9 nucleotides matching TRBD1. Germline loops: CDR1 SEHNR, CDR2 FQNEAQ (reference sequence). This CDR3 is built from 15 residues. CDR3 in DNA: TGTGCCAGCAGTCGTCCGGGGACAGGGTCCTTCGAGCAGTACTTC. Residues: CASSRPGTGSFEQYF. Full variable domain (outside the CDR3, taken from reference TRBV7-9 and TRBJ2-7): DTGVSQNPRHKITKRGQNVTFRCDPISEHNRLYWYRQTLGQGPEFLTYFQNEAQLEKSRLLSDRFSAERPKGSFSTLEIQRTEQGDSAMYLCASSRPGTGSFEQYFGPGTRLTVT.

The V gene is TRBV18, the J gene TRBJ2-1; 10 nucleotides agree with TRBD1. Germline CDR1 reads KGHSH; CDR2 reads LQKENI. J gave up 5 bases and V 5 bases, and 12 bases lay outside the gene matches. The CDR3 is 17 amino acids. DNA for the CDR3: TGTGCCAGCTCATCGGGGGCAGGGACAGGGGTCGACAATGAGCAGTTCTTC. It encodes CASSSGAGTGVDNEQFF. The variable domain in full, with the rest retrieved from reference TRBV18 and TRBJ2-1, is NAGVMQNPRHLVRRRGQEARLRCSPMKGHSHVYWYRQLPEEGLKFMVYLQKENIIDESGMPKERFSAEFPKEGPSILRIQQVVRGDSAAYFCASSSGAGTGVDNEQFFGPGTRLTVL.

The V call is TRBV11-3, the J call TRBJ2-3; unclear D gene. The germline V and J ends were trimmed by 1 base and 0 bases, with 8 bases remaining between them. CDR1 and CDR2 from the germline V gene are SGHNT and YENEEA. This CDR3 region has 15 residues. Here the CDR3 DNA reads TGTGCCAGCAGCTTAGGCTACGGGAGCACAGATACGCAGTATTTT. It specifies CASSLGYGSTDTQYF.

The rearrangement uses TRBV18 and TRBJ2-7, with TRBD1 matching over 9 bases. J lost 5 bases, V lost 1 base, and 12 bases had no gene match. CDR1 KGHSH and CDR2 LQKENI come from the germline V gene. The CDR3 is made up of 17 amino acids. CDR3 bases: TGTGCCAGCTCACCACAAGGCGTTAGGACAGGGGTCGACGAGCAGTACTTC. Amino acid sequence: CASSPQGVRTGVDEQYF.

The rearrangement joins TRBV2 to TRBJ2-5, with 9 bases lining up with TRBD2. The CDR3 loop spans 16 amino acids. V dropped 6 bases and J dropped 5; count of bases not matched to a gene: 13. Germline values: CDR1 SNHLY, CDR2 FYNNEI. The CDR3 DNA is TGTGCCAGCAGCCTAAAAGGCGGGGGGGCCCGGGAGACCCAGTACTTC. This encodes CASSLKGGGARETQYF.

This chain joins TRBV14 and TRBJ1-2; 8 bases align to TRBD1. Trimming took 4 bases from V and 7 from J; bases not matched to a gene: 5. CDR3 size: 13 residues. Germline CDR1 reads SGHDN; CDR2 reads FVKESK. DNA for the CDR3: TGTGCCAGCAGCCCGCAGGGGGCTTTTGGCTACACCTTC. Protein product: CASSPQGAFGYTF.